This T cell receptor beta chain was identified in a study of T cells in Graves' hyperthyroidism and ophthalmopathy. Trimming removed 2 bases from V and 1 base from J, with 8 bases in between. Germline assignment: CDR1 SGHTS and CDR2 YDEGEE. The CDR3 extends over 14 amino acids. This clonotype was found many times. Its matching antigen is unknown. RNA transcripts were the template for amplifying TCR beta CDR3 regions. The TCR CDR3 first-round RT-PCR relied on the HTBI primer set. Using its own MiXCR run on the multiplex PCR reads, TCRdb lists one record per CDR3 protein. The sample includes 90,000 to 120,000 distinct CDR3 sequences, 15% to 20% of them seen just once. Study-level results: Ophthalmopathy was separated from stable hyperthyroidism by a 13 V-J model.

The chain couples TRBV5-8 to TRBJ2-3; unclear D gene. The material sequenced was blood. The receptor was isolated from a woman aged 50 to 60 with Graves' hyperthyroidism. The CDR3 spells CASSFRHRTDTQYF. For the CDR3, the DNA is TGTGCCAGCAGCTTTCGTCACCGCACAGATACGCAGTATTTT.